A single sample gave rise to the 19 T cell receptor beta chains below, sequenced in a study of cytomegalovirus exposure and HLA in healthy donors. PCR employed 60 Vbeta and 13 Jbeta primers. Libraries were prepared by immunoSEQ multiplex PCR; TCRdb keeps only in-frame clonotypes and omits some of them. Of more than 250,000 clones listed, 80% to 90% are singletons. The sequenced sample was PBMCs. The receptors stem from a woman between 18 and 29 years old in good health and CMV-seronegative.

CDR3 in amino acids: CASRPGQGAGNTEAFF. The CDR3 DNA sequence: TGTGCCAGTAGGCCGGGACAGGGGGCGGGAAACACTGAAGCTTTCTTT. This chain joins TRBV19 and TRBJ1-1; 12 bases map to TRBD1. V was clipped by 6 bases and J by 2 bases; unmatched bases: 7. CDR3 size: 16 residues. CDR1 and CDR2 (germline): LNHDA, SQIVND (reference sequence).

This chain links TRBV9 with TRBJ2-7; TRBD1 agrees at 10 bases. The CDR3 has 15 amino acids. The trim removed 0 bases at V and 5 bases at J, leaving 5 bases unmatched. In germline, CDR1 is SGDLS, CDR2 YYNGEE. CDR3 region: CASSVEGTGVDEQYF. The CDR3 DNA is TGTGCCAGCAGCGTAGAGGGGACAGGGGTGGACGAGCAGTACTTC.

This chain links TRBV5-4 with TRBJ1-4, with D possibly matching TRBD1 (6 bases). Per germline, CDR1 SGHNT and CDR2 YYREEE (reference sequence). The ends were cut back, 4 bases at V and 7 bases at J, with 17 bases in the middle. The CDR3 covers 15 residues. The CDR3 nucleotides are TGTGCCAGCAGCCCCCGTGGGGGGGCTACTGAAAAACTGTTTTTT. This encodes CASSPRGGATEKLFF.

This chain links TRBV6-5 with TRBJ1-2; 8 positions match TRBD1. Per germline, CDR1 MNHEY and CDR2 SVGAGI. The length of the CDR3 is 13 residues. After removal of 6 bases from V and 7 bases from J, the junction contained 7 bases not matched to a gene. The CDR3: CASSPDRAGGYTF. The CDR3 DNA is TGTGCCAGCAGCCCGGACAGGGCGGGTGGCTACACCTTC.

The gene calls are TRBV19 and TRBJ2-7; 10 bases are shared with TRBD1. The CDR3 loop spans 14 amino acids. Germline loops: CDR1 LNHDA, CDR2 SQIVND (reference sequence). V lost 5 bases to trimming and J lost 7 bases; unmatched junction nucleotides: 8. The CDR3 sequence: CASSPTGGAGEQYF. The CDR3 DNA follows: TGTGCCAGTAGTCCGACAGGGGGCGCGGGGGAGCAGTACTTC.

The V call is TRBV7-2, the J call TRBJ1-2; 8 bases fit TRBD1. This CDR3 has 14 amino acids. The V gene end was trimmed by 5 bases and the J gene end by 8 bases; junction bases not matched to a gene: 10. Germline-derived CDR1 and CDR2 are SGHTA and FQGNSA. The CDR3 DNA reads TGTGCCAGCAGCCTTCTCATAACAGGGGGAGGCTACACCTTC. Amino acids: CASSLLITGGGYTF.

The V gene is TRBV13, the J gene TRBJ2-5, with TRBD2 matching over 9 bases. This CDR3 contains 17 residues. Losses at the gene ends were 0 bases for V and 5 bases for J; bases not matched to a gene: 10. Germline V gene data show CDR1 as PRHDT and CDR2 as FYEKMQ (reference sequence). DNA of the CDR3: TGTGCCAGCAGCTTAGGCGGGCTGCGGGGGGGCCCCGAGACCCAGTACTTC. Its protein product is CASSLGGLRGGPETQYF.

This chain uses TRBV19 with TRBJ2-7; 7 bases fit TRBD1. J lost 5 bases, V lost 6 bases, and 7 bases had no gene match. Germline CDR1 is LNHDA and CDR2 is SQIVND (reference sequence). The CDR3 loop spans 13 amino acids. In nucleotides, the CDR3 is TGTGCCAGTAGCTTTAGGGACAGCCACGAGCAGTACTTC. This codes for CASSFRDSHEQYF. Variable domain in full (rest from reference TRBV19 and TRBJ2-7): DGGITQSPKYLFRKEGQNVTLSCEQNLNHDAMYWYRQDPGQGLRLIYYSQIVNDFQKGDIAEGYSVSREKKESFPLTVTSAQKNPTAFYLCASSFRDSHEQYFGPGTRLTVT.

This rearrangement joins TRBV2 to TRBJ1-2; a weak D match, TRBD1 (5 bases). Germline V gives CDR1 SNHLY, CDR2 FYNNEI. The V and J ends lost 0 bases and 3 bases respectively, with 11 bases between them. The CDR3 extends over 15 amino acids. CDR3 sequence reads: CASSEAEGSYYGYTF. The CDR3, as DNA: TGTGCCAGCAGTGAAGCGGAGGGGTCCTACTATGGCTACACCTTC.

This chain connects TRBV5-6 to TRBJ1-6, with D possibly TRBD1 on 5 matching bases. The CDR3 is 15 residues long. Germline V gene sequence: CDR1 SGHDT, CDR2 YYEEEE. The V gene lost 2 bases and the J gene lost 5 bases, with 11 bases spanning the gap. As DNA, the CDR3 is TGTGCCAGCAGCTTTTACGGGGGTAATAATTCACCCCTCCACTTT. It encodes CASSFYGGNNSPLHF. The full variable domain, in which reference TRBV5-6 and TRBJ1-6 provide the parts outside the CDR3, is DAGVTQSPTHLIKTRGQQVTLRCSPKSGHDTVSWYQQALGQGPQFIFQYYEEEERQRGNFPDRFSGHQFPNYSSELNVNALLLGDSALYLCASSFYGGNNSPLHFGNGTRLTVT.

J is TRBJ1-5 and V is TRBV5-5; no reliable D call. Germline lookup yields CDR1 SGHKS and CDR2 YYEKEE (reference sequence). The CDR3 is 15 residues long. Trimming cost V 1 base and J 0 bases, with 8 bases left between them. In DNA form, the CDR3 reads TGTGCCAGCAGCTTGCGGCGGGATAGCAATCAGCCCCAGCATTTT. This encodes CASSLRRDSNQPQHF.

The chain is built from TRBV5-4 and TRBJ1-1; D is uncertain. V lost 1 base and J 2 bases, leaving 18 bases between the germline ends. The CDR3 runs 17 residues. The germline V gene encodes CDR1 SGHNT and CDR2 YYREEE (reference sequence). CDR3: CASSLSPGYQLNTEAFF. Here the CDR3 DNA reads TGTGCCAGCAGCTTGTCGCCAGGTTACCAACTCAACACTGAAGCTTTCTTT.

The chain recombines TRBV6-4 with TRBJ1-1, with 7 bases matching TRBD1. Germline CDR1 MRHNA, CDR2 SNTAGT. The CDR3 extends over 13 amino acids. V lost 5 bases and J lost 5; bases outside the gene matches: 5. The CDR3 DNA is TGTGCCAGCAGTCCAACGACAGGGACTGAAGCTTTCTTT. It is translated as CASSPTTGTEAFF.

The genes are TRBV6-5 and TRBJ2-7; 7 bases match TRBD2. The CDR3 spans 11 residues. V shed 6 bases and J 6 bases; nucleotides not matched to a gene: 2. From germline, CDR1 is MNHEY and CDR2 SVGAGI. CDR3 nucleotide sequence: TGTGCCAGCAGGGGGGGGTTCGAGCAGTACTTC. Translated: CASRGGFEQYF.

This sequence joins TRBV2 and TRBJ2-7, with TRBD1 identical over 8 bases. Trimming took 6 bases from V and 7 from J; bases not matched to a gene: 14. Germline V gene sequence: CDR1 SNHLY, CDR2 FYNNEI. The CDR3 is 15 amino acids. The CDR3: CASRDSGTGRWEQYF. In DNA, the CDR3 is TGTGCCAGCAGGGATTCCGGGACAGGTCGTTGGGAGCAGTACTTC.

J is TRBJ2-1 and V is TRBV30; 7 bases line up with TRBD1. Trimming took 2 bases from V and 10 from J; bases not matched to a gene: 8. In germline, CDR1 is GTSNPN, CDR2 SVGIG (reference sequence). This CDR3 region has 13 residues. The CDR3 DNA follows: TGTGCCTGGAGTCTCGACAGGGCTAGCGAGCAGTTCTTC. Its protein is CAWSLDRASEQFF.

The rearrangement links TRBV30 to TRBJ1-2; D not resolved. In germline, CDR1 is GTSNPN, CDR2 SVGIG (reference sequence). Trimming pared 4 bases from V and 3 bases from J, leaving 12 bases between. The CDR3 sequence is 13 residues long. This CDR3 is CAWKTPVYYGYTF. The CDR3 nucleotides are TGTGCCTGGAAAACTCCGGTCTACTATGGCTACACCTTC.

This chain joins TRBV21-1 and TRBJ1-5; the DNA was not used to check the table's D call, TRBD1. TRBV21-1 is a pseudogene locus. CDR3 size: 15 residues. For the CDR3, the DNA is TGTGCCAGCAGCAAGGACAGGTCTAGCAATCAGCCCCAGCATTTT. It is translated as CASSKDRSSNQPQHF.

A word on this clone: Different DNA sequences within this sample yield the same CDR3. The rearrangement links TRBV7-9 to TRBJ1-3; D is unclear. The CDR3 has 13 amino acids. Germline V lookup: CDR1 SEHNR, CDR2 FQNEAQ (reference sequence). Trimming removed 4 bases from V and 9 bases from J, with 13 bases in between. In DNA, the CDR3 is TGTGCCAGCAGCTCTATTTCGTTTATCACCATATATTTT. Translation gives CASSSISFITIYF. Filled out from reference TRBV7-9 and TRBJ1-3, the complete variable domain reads DTGVSQNPRHKITKRGQNVTFRCDPISEHNRLYWYRQTLGQGPEFLTYFQNEAQLEKSRLLSDRFSAERPKGSFSTLEIQRTEQGDSAMYLCASSSISFITIYFGEGSWLTVV.